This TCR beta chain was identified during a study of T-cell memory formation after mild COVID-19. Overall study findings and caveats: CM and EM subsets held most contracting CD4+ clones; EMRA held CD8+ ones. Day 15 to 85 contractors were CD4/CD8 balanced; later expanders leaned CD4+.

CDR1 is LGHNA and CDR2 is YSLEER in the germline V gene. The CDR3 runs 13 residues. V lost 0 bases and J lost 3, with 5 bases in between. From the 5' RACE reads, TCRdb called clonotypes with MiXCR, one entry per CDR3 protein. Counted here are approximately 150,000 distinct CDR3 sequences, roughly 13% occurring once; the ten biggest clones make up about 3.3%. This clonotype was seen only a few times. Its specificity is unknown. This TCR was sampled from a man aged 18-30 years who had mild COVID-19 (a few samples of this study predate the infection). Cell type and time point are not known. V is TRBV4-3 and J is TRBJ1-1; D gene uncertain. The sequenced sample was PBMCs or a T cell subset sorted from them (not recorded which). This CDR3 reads CASSQEEDTEAFF. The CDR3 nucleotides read TGCGCCAGCAGCCAAGAGGAGGACACTGAAGCTTTCTTT.